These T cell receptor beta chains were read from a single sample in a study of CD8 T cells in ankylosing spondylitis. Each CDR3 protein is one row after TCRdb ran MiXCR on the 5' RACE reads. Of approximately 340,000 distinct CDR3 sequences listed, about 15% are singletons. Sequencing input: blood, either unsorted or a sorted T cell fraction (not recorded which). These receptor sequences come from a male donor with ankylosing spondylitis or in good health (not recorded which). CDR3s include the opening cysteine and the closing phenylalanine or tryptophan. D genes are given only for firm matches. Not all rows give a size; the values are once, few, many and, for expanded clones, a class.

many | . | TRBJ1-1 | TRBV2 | CASSESQSAFF | TGTGCCAGCAGTGAGTCTCAGAGCGCTTTCTTT
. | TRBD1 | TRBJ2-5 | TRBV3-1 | CASSLRDRGRETQYF | TGTGCCAGCAGCCTCCGGGACAGGGGAAGAGAGACCCAGTACTTC
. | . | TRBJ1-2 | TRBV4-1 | CASSQAGKEWSGYTF | TGCGCCAGCAGCCAGGCCGGTAAAGAGTGGTCTGGCTACACCTTC
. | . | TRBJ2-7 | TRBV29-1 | CSVVLSGVISYEQYF | TGCAGCGTTGTACTCTCGGGGGTGATCTCCTACGAGCAGTACTTC
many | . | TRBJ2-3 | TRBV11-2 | CASSSRGSDTDTQYF | TGTGCCAGCAGCTCCCGGGGTAGCGACACAGATACGCAGTATTTT
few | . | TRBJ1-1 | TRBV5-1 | CASKEGQRATEAFF | TGCGCCAGCAAGGAGGGCCAGAGGGCCACTGAAGCTTTCTTT
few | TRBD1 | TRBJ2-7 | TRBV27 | CASSSWTGDTYEQYF | TGTGCCAGCAGTTCGTGGACAGGGGACACCTACGAGCAGTACTTC
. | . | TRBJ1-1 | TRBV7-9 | CASSLGPGGRTEAFF | TGTGCCAGCAGCTTAGGTCCGGGGGGGAGGACTGAAGCTTTCTTT
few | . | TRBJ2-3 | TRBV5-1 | CATGGLSTDTQYF | TGCGCCACCGGGGGCCTTAGCACAGATACGCAGTATTTT
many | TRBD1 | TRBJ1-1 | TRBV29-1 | CSARTGGNTEAFF | TGCAGCGCCCGGACAGGGGGGAACACTGAAGCTTTCTTT
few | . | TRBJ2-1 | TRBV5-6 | CASSLVPRGARGQFF | TGTGCCAGCAGCTTGGTTCCCCGGGGGGCGCGGGGGCAGTTCTTC